A selection of T cell receptor beta chains follows, all from one sample in a study of shared clonotypes between healthy human individuals. TCRdb's table, derived via immunoSEQ multiplex PCR, lists solely in-frame clones and lacks some. The profile shows around 750,000 clones, over 65% of them singletons. Sequenced input: memory CD4+ T cells sorted from blood. These TCRs come from a woman aged 25-40 years in good health. The CDR3 runs from the conserved cysteine through the conserved F or W. D genes are given only for firm matches. The size of a clone is reported for some rows only, either as once, few or many, or as a class for expanded clones.

abundance: .; v_gene: TRBV29-1; d_gene: .; j_gene: TRBJ1-4; CDR3aa: CSVEGTNNEKLFF; CDR3nt: TGCAGCGTTGAGGGGACTAATAATGAAAAACTGTTTTTT
abundance: .; v_gene: TRBV11-2; d_gene: .; j_gene: TRBJ2-1; CDR3aa: CASSQGQIQYNEQFF; CDR3nt: TGTGCCAGCAGCCAAGGACAGATCCAGTACAATGAGCAGTTCTTC
abundance: .; v_gene: TRBV30; d_gene: .; j_gene: TRBJ2-7; CDR3aa: CAWSLSSYEQYF; CDR3nt: TGTGCCTGGAGTCTCTCGTCCTACGAGCAGTACTTC
abundance: .; v_gene: TRBV6-1; d_gene: .; j_gene: TRBJ1-5; CDR3aa: CASSPDYSNQPQHF; CDR3nt: TGTGCCAGCAGTCCGGACTATAGCAATCAGCCCCAGCATTTT
abundance: few; v_gene: TRBV28; d_gene: .; j_gene: TRBJ2-1; CDR3aa: CASKGQGGRYNEQFF; CDR3nt: TGTGCCAGCAAGGGCCAGGGTGGACGGTACAATGAGCAGTTCTTC
abundance: .; v_gene: TRBV11-2; d_gene: .; j_gene: TRBJ2-5; CDR3aa: CASSLVVPNQETQYF; CDR3nt: TGTGCCAGCAGCTTAGTAGTACCTAACCAAGAGACCCAGTACTTC
abundance: .; v_gene: TRBV5-1; d_gene: .; j_gene: TRBJ2-7; CDR3aa: CASSRSGSSYEQYF; CDR3nt: TGCGCCAGCAGCCGGTCGGGGAGCTCCTACGAGCAGTACTTC
abundance: few; v_gene: TRBV2; d_gene: TRBD1; j_gene: TRBJ1-2; CDR3aa: CASRDRGESGYTF; CDR3nt: TGTGCCAGCAGGGACAGGGGAGAGTCGGGCTACACCTTC
abundance: .; v_gene: TRBV7-9; d_gene: TRBD2; j_gene: TRBJ2-2; CDR3aa: CASSPLAGDTGELFF; CDR3nt: TGTGCCAGCAGTCCCCTAGCGGGAGACACCGGGGAGCTGTTTTTT
abundance: .; v_gene: TRBV19; d_gene: .; j_gene: TRBJ2-3; CDR3aa: CASSIGEGTQYF; CDR3nt: TGTGCCAGTAGTATAGGAGAGGGAACGCAGTATTTT
abundance: .; v_gene: TRBV11-3; d_gene: TRBD1; j_gene: TRBJ2-1; CDR3aa: CASSLGFLGTGGGEQFF; CDR3nt: TGTGCCAGCAGCTTAGGGTTCCTCGGGACAGGGGGAGGTGAGCAGTTCTTC
abundance: .; v_gene: TRBV7-2; d_gene: .; j_gene: TRBJ1-1; CDR3aa: CASSYGRNTEAFF; CDR3nt: TGTGCCAGCAGCTACGGACGGAACACTGAAGCTTTCTTT
abundance: .; v_gene: TRBV6-1; d_gene: .; j_gene: TRBJ1-2; CDR3aa: CASSEMLGAGRYGYTF; CDR3nt: TGTGCCAGCAGTGAAATGCTAGGGGCTGGGCGCTATGGCTACACCTTC
abundance: once; v_gene: TRBV15; d_gene: .; j_gene: TRBJ2-3; CDR3aa: CATSSISDTQYF; CDR3nt: TGTGCCACCAGCAGTATATCCGATACGCAGTATTTT
abundance: .; v_gene: TRBV5-4; d_gene: TRBD2; j_gene: TRBJ2-1; CDR3aa: CASSAPLAGGSHEQFF; CDR3nt: TGTGCCAGCAGCGCCCCGCTAGCGGGAGGGTCCCATGAGCAGTTCTTC
abundance: .; v_gene: TRBV2; d_gene: .; j_gene: TRBJ2-3; CDR3aa: CASSDWSTDTQYF; CDR3nt: TGTGCCAGCAGTGATTGGAGCACAGATACGCAGTATTTT
abundance: .; v_gene: TRBV29-1; d_gene: .; j_gene: TRBJ1-4; CDR3aa: CSVEAGRKLFF; CDR3nt: TGCAGCGTTGAAGCAGGGAGAAAACTGTTTTTT
abundance: once; v_gene: TRBV5-1; d_gene: .; j_gene: TRBJ2-1; CDR3aa: CASSLYGGPNEQFF; CDR3nt: TGCGCCAGCAGCTTGTATGGGGGGCCGAATGAGCAGTTCTTC